This passage covers 2 T cell receptor beta chains from one sample sequenced in a study of CD8 T cells in ankylosing spondylitis. TCRdb re-analysed the 5' RACE reads in MiXCR, keeping a single row per CDR3 protein. The top ten hold roughly 4% of the sample, which has 200,000 to 300,000 distinct CDR3 sequences, 32% seen once. Sample: blood, either unsorted or a sorted T cell fraction (not recorded which). The receptors shown here come from a male donor with ankylosing spondylitis or in good health (not recorded which).

The CDR3 coding sequence is TGCAGTGCTAGACCGGCAAGACTAGCGGGGGTAAACGAGCAGTACTTC. Amino acid sequence: CSARPARLAGVNEQYF. V gene TRBV20-1 combines with J gene TRBJ2-7, with 12 bases matching TRBD2. This CDR3 has 16 residues. CDR1 and CDR2 (germline): DFQATT, SNEGSKA (reference sequence). Losses at the gene ends were 2 bases for V and 5 bases for J; bases not matched to a gene: 10.

The chain recombines TRBV4-1 with TRBJ1-1, with 11 nucleotides matching TRBD1. With V trimmed by 1 base and J by 5 bases, 3 bases remained unmatched. This CDR3 has 15 residues. Germline V lookup: CDR1 MGHRA, CDR2 YSYEKL. The CDR3 reads CASSQADRGRTEAFF. CDR3 DNA sequence: TGCGCCAGCAGCCAAGCGGACAGGGGGCGGACTGAAGCTTTCTTT.